The sequence of this TCR beta chain was determined in a study of cytomegalovirus exposure and HLA in healthy donors. Trimming cost V 5 bases and J 6 bases; bases outside gene matches: 9. The germline gives CDR1 SGHTA, CDR2 FQGTGA. The CDR3 is made up of 14 amino acids. PCR primers comprised 60 Vbeta and 13 Jbeta primers. Here immunoSEQ multiplex PCR was the method, and the copy in TCRdb shows in-frame clones only, minus some. The sample contains around 140,000 clones, around 80% of which appear only once. The material sequenced was PBMCs. The sequence derives from a man between 35 and 55 years old in good health and CMV-seropositive. The J gene is TRBJ1-2, the V gene TRBV7-3; the match to TRBD1 covers 7 bases. The CDR3 reads CASSQGGFEDGYTF. The CDR3 bases are TGTGCCAGCAGCCAGGGGGGTTTTGAGGATGGCTACACCTTC.